The sequence of this TCR beta chain was determined in a study of T cells after yellow fever vaccination. CDR1 and CDR2 from the germline V gene are DFQATT and SNEGSKA (reference sequence). The CDR3 has 18 residues. V shed 5 bases, J shed 0 bases, and the junction held 16 bases outside the gene matches. TCR cDNA was made by 5'RACE template switching, adding a universal primer site and UMIs. Each CDR3 protein is one row after TCRdb ran MiXCR on the 5' RACE reads. Of approximately 450,000 distinct CDR3 sequences in the sample, 18% were seen once. Study observations and caveats: Some clonotypes were seen in both the CD4 and the CD8 compartments. These made up a small share and likely arose from convergent recombination. Contaminants from the bulk population, in the form of abundant clonotypes, could be found in FACS-sorted repertoires.

Points on this clonotype: Its cognate antigen is unknown.

The chain carries TRBV20-1 and TRBJ2-7, with 10 positions matching TRBD2. Sample: PBMCs, taken before the yellow fever booster vaccination. This TCR came from a man aged 18 to 29 who received the YFV17D yellow fever vaccine. CDR3 region: CSAGPASGGASDSYEQYF. CDR3 nucleotides: TGCAGTGCTGGGCCGGCTAGCGGGGGAGCATCGGACTCCTACGAGCAGTACTTC.